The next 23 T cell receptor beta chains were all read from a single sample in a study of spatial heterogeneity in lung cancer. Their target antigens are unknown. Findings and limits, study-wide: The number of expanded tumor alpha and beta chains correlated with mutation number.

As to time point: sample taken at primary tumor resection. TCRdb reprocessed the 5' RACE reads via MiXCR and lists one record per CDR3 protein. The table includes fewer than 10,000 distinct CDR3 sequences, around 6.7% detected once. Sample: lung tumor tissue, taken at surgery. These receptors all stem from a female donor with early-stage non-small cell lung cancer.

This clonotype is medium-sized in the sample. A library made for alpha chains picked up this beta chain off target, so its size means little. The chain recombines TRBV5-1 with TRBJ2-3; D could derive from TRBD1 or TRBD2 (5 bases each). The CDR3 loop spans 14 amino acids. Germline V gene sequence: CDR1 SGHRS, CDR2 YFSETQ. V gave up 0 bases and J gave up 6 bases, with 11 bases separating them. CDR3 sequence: CASSLVGPHDTQYF. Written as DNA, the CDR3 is TGCGCCAGCAGCTTGGTGGGACCACACGATACGCAGTATTTT.

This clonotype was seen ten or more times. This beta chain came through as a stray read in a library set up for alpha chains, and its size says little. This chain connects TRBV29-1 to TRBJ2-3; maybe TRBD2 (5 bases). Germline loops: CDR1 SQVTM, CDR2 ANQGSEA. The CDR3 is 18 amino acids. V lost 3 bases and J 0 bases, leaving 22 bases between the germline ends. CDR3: CSVDPWRRGLPSTDTQYF. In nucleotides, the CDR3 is TGCAGCGTTGACCCTTGGAGGAGAGGGCTACCTAGCACAGATACGCAGTATTTT.

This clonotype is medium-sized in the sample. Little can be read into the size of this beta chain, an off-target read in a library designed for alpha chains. CDR3 in amino acids: CAISVDGGPGELFF. DNA of the CDR3: TGTGCCATCAGTGTCGATGGGGGACCCGGGGAGCTGTTTTTT. The gene calls are TRBV10-3 and TRBJ2-2; D may correspond to TRBD1 or TRBD2 (5 bases each). The CDR3 spans 14 residues. Germline V gives CDR1 ENHRY, CDR2 SYGVKD. Between the trimmed V and J ends, which lost 4 bases and 6 bases, there was a span of 12 bases.

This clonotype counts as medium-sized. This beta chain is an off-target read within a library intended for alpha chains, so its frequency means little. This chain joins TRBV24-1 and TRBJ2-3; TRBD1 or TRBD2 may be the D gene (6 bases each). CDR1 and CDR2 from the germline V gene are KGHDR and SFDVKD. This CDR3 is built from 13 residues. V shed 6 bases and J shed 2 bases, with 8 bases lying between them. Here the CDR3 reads CATSRGDTDTQYF. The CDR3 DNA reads TGTGCCACCAGTAGGGGGGACACAGATACGCAGTATTTT.

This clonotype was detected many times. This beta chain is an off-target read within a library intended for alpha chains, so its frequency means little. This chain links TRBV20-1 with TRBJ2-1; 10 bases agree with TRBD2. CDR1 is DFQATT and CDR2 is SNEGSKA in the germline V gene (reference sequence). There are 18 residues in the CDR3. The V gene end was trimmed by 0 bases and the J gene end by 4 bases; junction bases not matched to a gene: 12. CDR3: CSARDQGASGSLYNEQFF. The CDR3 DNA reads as TGCAGTGCTAGAGATCAGGGGGCTAGCGGGAGCCTATACAATGAGCAGTTCTTC.

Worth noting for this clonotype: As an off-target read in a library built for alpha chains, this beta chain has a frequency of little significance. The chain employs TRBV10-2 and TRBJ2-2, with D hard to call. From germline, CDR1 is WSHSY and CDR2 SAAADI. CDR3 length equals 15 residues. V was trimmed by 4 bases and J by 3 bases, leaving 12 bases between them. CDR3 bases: TGCGCCAGCAGTGGTCGACGTAAAGACACCGGGGAGCTGTTTTTT. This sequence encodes CASSGRRKDTGELFF.

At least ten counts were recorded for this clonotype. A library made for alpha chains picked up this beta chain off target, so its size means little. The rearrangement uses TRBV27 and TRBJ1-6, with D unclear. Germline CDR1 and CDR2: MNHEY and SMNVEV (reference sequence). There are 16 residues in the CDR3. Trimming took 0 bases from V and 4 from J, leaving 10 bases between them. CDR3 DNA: TGTGCCAGCAGTTTATCACTGGGGAGGTATAATTCACCCCTCCACTTT. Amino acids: CASSLSLGRYNSPLHF.

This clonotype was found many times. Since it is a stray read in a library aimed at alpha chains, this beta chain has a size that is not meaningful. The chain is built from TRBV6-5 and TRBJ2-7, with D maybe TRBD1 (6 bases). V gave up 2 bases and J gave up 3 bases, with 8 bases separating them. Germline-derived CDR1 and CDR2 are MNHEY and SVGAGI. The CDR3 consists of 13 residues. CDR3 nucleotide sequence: TGTGCCAGCAGTTACGGACAGAGCTACGAGCAGTACTTC. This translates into CASSYGQSYEQYF.

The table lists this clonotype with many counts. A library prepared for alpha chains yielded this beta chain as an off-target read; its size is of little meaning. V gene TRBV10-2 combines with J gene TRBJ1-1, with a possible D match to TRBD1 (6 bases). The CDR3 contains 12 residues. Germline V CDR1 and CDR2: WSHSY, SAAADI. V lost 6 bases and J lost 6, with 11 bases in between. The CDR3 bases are TGCGCCAGCAGAGAGAGGACAGCTGAAGCTTTCTTT. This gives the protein CASRERTAEAFF.

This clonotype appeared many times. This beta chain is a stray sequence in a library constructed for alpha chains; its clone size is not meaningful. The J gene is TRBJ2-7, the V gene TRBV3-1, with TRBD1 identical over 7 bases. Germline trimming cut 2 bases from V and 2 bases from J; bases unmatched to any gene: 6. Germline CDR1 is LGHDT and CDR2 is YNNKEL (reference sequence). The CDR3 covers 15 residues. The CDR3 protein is CASSQRDSTPYEQYF. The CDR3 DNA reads TGTGCCAGCAGCCAAAGGGACAGTACCCCCTACGAGCAGTACTTC.

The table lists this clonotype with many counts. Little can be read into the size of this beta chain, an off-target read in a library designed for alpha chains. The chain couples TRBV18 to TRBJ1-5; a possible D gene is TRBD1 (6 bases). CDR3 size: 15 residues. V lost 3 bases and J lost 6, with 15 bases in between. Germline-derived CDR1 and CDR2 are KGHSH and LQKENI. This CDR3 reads CASSPKVGAGQPQHF. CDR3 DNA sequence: TGTGCCAGCTCACCCAAGGTGGGGGCAGGTCAGCCCCAGCATTTT.

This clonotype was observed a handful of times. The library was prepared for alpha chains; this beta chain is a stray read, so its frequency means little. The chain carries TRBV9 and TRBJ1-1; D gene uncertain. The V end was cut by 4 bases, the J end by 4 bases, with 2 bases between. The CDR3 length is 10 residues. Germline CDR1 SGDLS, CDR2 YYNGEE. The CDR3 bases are TGTGCCAGCAGCCCCACTGAAGCTTTCTTT. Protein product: CASSPTEAFF. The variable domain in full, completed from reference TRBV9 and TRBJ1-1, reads DSGVTQTPKHLITATGQRVTLRCSPRSGDLSVYWYQQSLDQGLQFLIQYYNGEERAKGNILERFSAQQFPDLHSELNLSSLELGDSALYFCASSPTEAFFGQGTRLTVV.

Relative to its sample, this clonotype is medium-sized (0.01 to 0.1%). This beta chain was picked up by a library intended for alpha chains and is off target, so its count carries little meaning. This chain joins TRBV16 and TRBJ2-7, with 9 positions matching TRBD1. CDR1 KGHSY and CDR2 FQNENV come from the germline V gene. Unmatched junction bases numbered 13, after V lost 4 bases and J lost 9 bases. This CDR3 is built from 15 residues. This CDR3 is CASSLRLEDRGGQYF. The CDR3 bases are TGTGCCAGCAGCCTCCGCCTCGAGGACAGGGGTGGGCAGTACTTC.

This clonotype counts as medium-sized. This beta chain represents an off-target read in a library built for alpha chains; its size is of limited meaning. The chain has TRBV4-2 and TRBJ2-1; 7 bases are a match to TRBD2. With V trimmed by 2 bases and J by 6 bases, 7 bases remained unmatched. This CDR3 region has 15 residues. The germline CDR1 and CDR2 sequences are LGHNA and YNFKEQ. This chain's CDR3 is CASSQTGRGVNEQFF. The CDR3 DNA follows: TGTGCCAGCAGCCAAACGGGACGGGGGGTCAATGAGCAGTTCTTC.

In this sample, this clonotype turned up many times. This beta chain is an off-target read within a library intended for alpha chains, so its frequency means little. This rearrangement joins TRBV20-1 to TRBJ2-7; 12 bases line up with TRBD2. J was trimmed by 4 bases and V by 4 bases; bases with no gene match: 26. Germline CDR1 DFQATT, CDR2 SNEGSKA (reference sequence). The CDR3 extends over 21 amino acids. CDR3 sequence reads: CSAKRTPRASGREPPRYEQYF. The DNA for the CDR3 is TGCAGTGCTAAACGAACCCCTAGGGCTAGCGGGAGGGAGCCGCCCCGGTACGAGCAGTACTTC.

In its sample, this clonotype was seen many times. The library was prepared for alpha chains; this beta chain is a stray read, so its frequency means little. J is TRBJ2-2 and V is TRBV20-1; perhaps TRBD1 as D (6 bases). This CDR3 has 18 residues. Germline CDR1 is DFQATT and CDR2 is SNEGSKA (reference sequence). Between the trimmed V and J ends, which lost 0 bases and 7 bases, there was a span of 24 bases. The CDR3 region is CSARDLLSRAGVDGELFF. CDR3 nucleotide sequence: TGCAGTGCTAGAGATCTCCTTAGTAGGGCAGGGGTCGACGGGGAGCTGTTTTTT.

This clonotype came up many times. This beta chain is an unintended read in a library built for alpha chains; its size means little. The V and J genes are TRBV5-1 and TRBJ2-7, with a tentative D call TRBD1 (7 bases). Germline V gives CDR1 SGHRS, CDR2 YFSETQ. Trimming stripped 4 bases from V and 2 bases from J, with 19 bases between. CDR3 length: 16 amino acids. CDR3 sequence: CASSASGGSPTYEQYF. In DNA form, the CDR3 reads TGCGCCAGCAGCGCGTCAGGGGGGTCCCCTACCTACGAGCAGTACTTC.

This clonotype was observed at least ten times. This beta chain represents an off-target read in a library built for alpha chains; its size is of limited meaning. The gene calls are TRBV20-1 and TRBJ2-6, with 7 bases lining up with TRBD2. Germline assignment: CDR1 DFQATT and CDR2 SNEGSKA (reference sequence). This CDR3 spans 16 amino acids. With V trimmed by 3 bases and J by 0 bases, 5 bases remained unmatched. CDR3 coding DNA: TGCAGTGCTAGCGGAGGGGAGGGCTCTGGGGCCAACGTCCTGACTTTC. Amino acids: CSASGGEGSGANVLTF.

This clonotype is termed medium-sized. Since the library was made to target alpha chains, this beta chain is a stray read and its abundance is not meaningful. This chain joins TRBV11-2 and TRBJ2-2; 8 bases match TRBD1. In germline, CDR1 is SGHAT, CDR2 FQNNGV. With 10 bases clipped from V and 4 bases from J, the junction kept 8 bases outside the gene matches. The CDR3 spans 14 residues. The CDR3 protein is CATHKTGGTGELFF. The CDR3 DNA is TGTGCCACTCACAAAACAGGGGGCACCGGGGAGCTGTTTTTT.

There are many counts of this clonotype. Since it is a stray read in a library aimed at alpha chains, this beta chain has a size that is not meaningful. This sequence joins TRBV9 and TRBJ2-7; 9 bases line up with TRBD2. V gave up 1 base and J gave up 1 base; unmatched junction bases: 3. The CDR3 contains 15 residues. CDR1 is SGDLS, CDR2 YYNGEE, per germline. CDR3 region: CASSVHSGGSYEQYF. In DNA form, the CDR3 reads TGTGCCAGCAGCGTACATAGCGGGGGTTCCTACGAGCAGTACTTC.

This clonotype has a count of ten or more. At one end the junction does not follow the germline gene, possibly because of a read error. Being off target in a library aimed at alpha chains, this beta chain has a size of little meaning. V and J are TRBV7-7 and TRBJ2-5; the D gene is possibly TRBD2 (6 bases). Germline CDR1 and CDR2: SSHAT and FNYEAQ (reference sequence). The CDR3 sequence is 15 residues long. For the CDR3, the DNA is TGTGCTAGCAGCCTTGGACGGAACGGGGGAGAGACCCAGTACTTC. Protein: CASSLGRNGGETQYF.

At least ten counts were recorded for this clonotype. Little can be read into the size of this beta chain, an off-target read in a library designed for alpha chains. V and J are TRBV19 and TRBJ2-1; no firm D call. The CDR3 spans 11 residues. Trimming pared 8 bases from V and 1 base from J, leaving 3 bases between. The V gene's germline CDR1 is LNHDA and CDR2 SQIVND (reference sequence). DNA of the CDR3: TGTGCCAGTGGATCCTACAATGAGCAGTTCTTC. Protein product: CASGSYNEQFF.

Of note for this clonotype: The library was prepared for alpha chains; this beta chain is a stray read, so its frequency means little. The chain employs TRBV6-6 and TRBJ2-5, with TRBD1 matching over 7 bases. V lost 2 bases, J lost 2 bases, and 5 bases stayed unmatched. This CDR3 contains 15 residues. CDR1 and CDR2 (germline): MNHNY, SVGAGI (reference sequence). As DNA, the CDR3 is TGTGCCAGCAGTTACACAGGGGTCGTTCAAGAGACCCAGTACTTC. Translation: CASSYTGVVQETQYF.